This paragraph covers one T cell receptor (beta chain) sequence. Together with a sample-barcoded 5' primer, a J-beta primer mix was included in a second PCR lasting roughly 6 to 12 cycles. TCRdb ran MiXCR on the 5' RACE reads and lists one entry per CDR3 protein. The table records roughly 730,000 distinct CDR3 sequences, approximately 53% of them present only once. These data originate in a study of blood T cells in healthy people across ages. The CDR3 covers 18 residues. V was pared by 1 base and J by 0 bases, with 18 bases between. From germline, CDR1 is KGHSH and CDR2 LQKENI. The origin of this receptor is a middle-aged man in good health. Sequencing was done on a sample of blood. V gene TRBV18 combines with J gene TRBJ1-1; D is unclear. For the CDR3, the DNA is TGTGCCAGCTCACCACGGCGGGGTTCCCTTGAAGTGAACACTGAAGCTTTCTTT. It encodes CASSPRRGSLEVNTEAFF.